The 17 T cell receptor beta chains given below trace back to one sample, sequenced in a study of CD8 T cells in ankylosing spondylitis. TCRdb re-called the 5' RACE reads with MiXCR, one entry per CDR3 protein. In the table there are 750,000 to 850,000 distinct CDR3 sequences, roughly 10% of which are singletons. Findings and caveats of the study: Made up of 7 to 9 highly homologous variants, a TCR beta motif appeared characteristic of ankylosing spondylitis blood.

No antigen has been identified for these receptors. The specimen was blood, either unsorted or a sorted T cell fraction (not recorded which). The source of these receptors is a male donor with ankylosing spondylitis.

CDR3 bases: TGTGCCACCAGCAGAGTTCAGGTGGGGTCGGATACGCAGTATTTT. Translating gives CATSRVQVGSDTQYF. The chain combines TRBV15 with TRBJ2-3; unclear D gene. Germline values: CDR1 LNHNV, CDR2 YYDKDF (reference sequence). This CDR3 is 15 amino acids long. The V gene lost 1 base and the J gene lost 6 bases, with 14 bases spanning the gap.

This clonotype came up a few times. The J gene is TRBJ1-4, the V gene TRBV5-8; possibly TRBD1 for D (5 bases). The CDR3 has 15 residues. Trimming cost V 4 bases and J 3 bases, with 13 bases left between them. CDR1 SGHTS and CDR2 YDEGEE come from the germline V gene. The DNA of the CDR3 is TGTGCCAGCAGCCGCGCAGGGAGTCCTAATGAAAAACTGTTTTTT. Amino acid sequence: CASSRAGSPNEKLFF.

CDR3: CSVRLEGNEQFF. In DNA, the CDR3 is TGCAGTGTCCGACTAGAGGGCAATGAGCAGTTCTTC. The chain carries TRBV20-1 and TRBJ2-1; a weak D match, TRBD2 (6 bases). V was pared by 7 bases and J by 6 bases, with 13 bases between. Per the germline V gene, CDR1 is DFQATT and CDR2 is SNEGSKA (reference sequence). The CDR3 is 12 amino acids.

The V and J genes are TRBV28 and TRBJ2-1, with D tentatively TRBD2 (6 bases). Trimming took off 10 bases at V and 0 bases at J, with 22 bases between the two ends. In germline, CDR1 is MDHEN, CDR2 SYDVKM. This CDR3 has 17 residues. CDR3 in amino acids: CATTLRGLWSSYNEQFF. The DNA of the CDR3 is TGTGCCACCACCCTCCGGGGACTCTGGAGCTCCTACAATGAGCAGTTCTTC.

This clonotype was counted between two and nine times. The chain employs TRBV20-1 and TRBJ1-2; D is uncertain. Trimming took off 6 bases at V and 3 bases at J, with 17 bases between the two ends. The V gene's germline CDR1 is DFQATT and CDR2 SNEGSKA (reference sequence). The CDR3 runs 14 residues. The CDR3, as DNA: TGCAGTGCATTAATGGCCCTATCAGACTATGGCTACACCTTC. The encoded protein is CSALMALSDYGYTF.

The gene calls are TRBV3-1 and TRBJ2-5; 11 bases map to TRBD1. J lost 2 bases, V lost 8 bases, and 1 base had no gene match. Germline CDR1 LGHDT, CDR2 YNNKEL (reference sequence). The CDR3 has 13 amino acids. As DNA, the CDR3 is TGTGCCAGCGGGGACAGGGGGCAAGAGACCCAGTACTTC. This codes for CASGDRGQETQYF.

Regarding this clonotype: A much larger clone sits a single nucleotide away, making a read error possible. The V and J genes are TRBV10-3 and TRBJ2-1, with D perhaps TRBD1 (6 bases). The germline CDR1 and CDR2 sequences are ENHRY and SYGVKD. The CDR3 length is 18 residues. CDR3 DNA: TGTGCCATCAGTGAGTCGTTGAGGGGGAAAAGCTCCTACGATGAGCAGTTCTTC. Translation gives CAISESLRGKSSYDEQFF.

This clonotype was recorded a few times. The V call is TRBV20-1, the J call TRBJ2-5; D call uncertain. The CDR3 covers 13 residues. Germline V CDR1 and CDR2: DFQATT, SNEGSKA (reference sequence). V was clipped by 4 bases and J by 2 bases, with 11 bases between them. As DNA, the CDR3 is TGCAGTGCTACGCACAGTTTACAAGAGACCCAGTACTTC. It codes for CSATHSLQETQYF.

The J gene is TRBJ2-7, the V gene TRBV7-2, with no clear D. V gave up 2 bases and J gave up 2 bases, with 7 bases separating them. The CDR3 extends over 13 amino acids. Looked up from germline, CDR1 is SGHTA and CDR2 is FQGNSA. The chain's CDR3 is CASSLQYPYEQYF. The CDR3 nucleotides are TGTGCCAGCAGCTTACAGTATCCCTACGAGCAGTACTTC.

In its sample, this clonotype was seen a few times. The genes are TRBV4-2 and TRBJ1-3; no reliable D call. The CDR3 has 14 amino acids. V gave up 4 bases and J gave up 1 base, with 8 bases separating them. Germline V lookup: CDR1 LGHNA, CDR2 YNFKEQ. CDR3 in amino acids: CASSPLGSGNTIYF. As DNA, the CDR3 is TGTGCCAGCAGCCCCCTGGGTTCTGGAAACACCATATATTTT.

This clonotype was counted only a few times. The rearrangement links TRBV6-2 or TRBV6-3 to TRBJ2-5, with TRBD2 matching over 7 bases. The CDR3 loop spans 14 amino acids. Trimming at V came to 0 bases and at J to 6 bases, leaving 4 bases not matched to a gene. Looked up from germline, CDR1 is MNHEY and CDR2 is SVGEGT. CDR3 region: CASSYSGGSQTQYF. In DNA, the CDR3 is TGTGCCAGCAGTTACTCCGGCGGGAGTCAGACCCAGTACTTC.

The rearrangement links TRBV30 to TRBJ2-7; the D gene is possibly TRBD1 (6 bases). The CDR3 spans 12 residues. The V and J ends lost 2 bases and 5 bases respectively, with 10 bases between them. CDR1 and CDR2 from the germline V gene are GTSNPN and SVGIG (reference sequence). The CDR3 here is CAWSRGIHEQYF. CDR3 bases: TGTGCCTGGAGTAGGGGGATCCACGAGCAGTACTTC.

This sequence joins TRBV4-3 and TRBJ1-3, with D tentatively TRBD1 (6 bases). CDR3 length: 15 residues. The V end was cut by 4 bases, the J end by 4 bases, with 14 bases between. Looked up from germline, CDR1 is LGHNA and CDR2 is YSLEER. CDR3 in amino acids: CASSPTRGRGNTIYF. DNA for the CDR3: TGCGCCAGCAGCCCTACCAGGGGTCGCGGAAACACCATATATTTT.

In DNA, the CDR3 is TGTGCCAGTTCGACTAGCGGGACGTACCAAGAGACCCAGTACTTC. Amino acid sequence: CASSTSGTYQETQYF. The rearrangement uses TRBV18 and TRBJ2-5; 11 nucleotides agree with TRBD2. V gave up 9 bases and J gave up 0 bases; unmatched junction bases: 6. The V gene's germline CDR1 is KGHSH and CDR2 LQKENI. CDR3 length equals 15 residues. The full variable domain, in which reference TRBV18 and TRBJ2-5 provide the parts outside the CDR3, is NAGVMQNPRHLVRRRGQEARLRCSPMKGHSHVYWYRQLPEEGLKFMVYLQKENIIDESGMPKERFSAEFPKEGPSILRIQQVVRGDSAAYFCASSTSGTYQETQYFGPGTRLLVL.

This clonotype was seen at least ten times. The CDR3 DNA reads TGTGCCAGCAGCTTAGGGACTAACTATGGCTACACCTTC. It is translated as CASSLGTNYGYTF. The chain has TRBV7-9 and TRBJ1-2, with D hard to call. Germline CDR1 reads SEHNR; CDR2 reads FQNEAQ (reference sequence). V lost 1 base and J 0 bases, leaving 3 bases between the germline ends. This CDR3 spans 13 amino acids. Looking up the rest from reference TRBV7-9 and TRBJ1-2 gives the full variable domain: DTGVSQNPRHKITKRGQNVTFRCDPISEHNRLYWYRQTLGQGPEFLTYFQNEAQLEKSRLLSDRFSAERPKGSFSTLEIQRTEQGDSAMYLCASSLGTNYGYTFGSGTRLTVV.

The chain uses TRBV5-5 and TRBJ1-2, with 7 bases matching TRBD1. This CDR3 region has 15 residues. Germline V CDR1 and CDR2: SGHKS, YYEKEE (reference sequence). V lost 4 bases to trimming and J lost 10 bases; unmatched junction nucleotides: 16. CDR3 sequence (DNA): TGTGCCAGCAGCCACGGACAGGCTTACCCCCGAATCTACACCTTC. This gives the protein CASSHGQAYPRIYTF.

This clonotype turned up a few times. The chain has TRBV7-2 and TRBJ1-5; 7 bases align to TRBD1. The CDR3 loop spans 14 amino acids. V dropped 5 bases and J dropped 6; count of bases not matched to a gene: 7. Looked up from germline, CDR1 is SGHTA and CDR2 is FQGNSA. This CDR3 reads CASSPNRGGQPQHF. In DNA, the CDR3 is TGTGCCAGCAGCCCAAACAGGGGAGGTCAGCCCCAGCATTTT.